Presented here are 12 T cell receptor beta chains from one specimen sequenced in a study of blood T cell repertoires in COVID-19. The protocol was immunoSEQ multiplex PCR, while the TCRdb copy is restricted to in-frame clones and leaves out a portion. The data show some 130,000 clones, around 87% seen once. The specimen sequenced was peripheral blood. Receptors were obtained from a woman aged 60-70 years with acute or convalescent COVID-19.

The chain couples TRBV29-1 to TRBJ2-3, with TRBD2 matching 7 bases. V lost 8 bases to trimming and J lost 0 bases; unmatched junction nucleotides: 11. This CDR3 spans 15 amino acids. Germline CDR1 is SQVTM and CDR2 is ANQGSEA. In DNA, the CDR3 is TGCAGCTTTCTGGGGGGGAGGGGTAGCACAGATACGCAGTATTTT. Protein: CSFLGGRGSTDTQYF.

The V call is TRBV20-1, the J call TRBJ2-1; no reliable D call. The germline V gene encodes CDR1 DFQATT and CDR2 SNEGSKA (reference sequence). The CDR3 consists of 11 residues. Trimming stripped 6 bases from V and 6 bases from J, with 9 bases between. The CDR3 reads CSASPSNEQFF. The CDR3 DNA is TGCAGTGCCTCCCCTTCCAATGAGCAGTTCTTC.

The rearrangement links TRBV15 to TRBJ1-3; D is unresolved. Germline CDR1 LNHNV, CDR2 YYDKDF (reference sequence). V was pared by 0 bases and J by 8 bases, with 14 bases between. The CDR3 has 15 residues. CDR3 nucleotides: TGTGCCACCAGCAGAGATGGAAACCAGAGGGACACCATATATTTT. This codes for CATSRDGNQRDTIYF. The full variable domain, in which reference TRBV15 and TRBJ1-3 provide the parts outside the CDR3, is DAMVIQNPRYQVTQFGKPVTLSCSQTLNHNVMYWYQQKSSQAPKLLFHYYDKDFNNEADTPDNFQSRRPNTSFCFLDIRSPGLGDTAMYLCATSRDGNQRDTIYFGEGSWLTVV.

This sequence joins TRBV19 and TRBJ1-2, with TRBD1 as a possible D gene (5 bases). V shed 4 bases and J shed 4 bases, with 19 bases lying between them. The CDR3 contains 16 residues. Germline assignment: CDR1 LNHDA and CDR2 SQIVND (reference sequence). CDR3 loop: CASSRDSGRPAYGYTF. Written as DNA, the CDR3 is TGTGCCAGTAGTAGGGACTCGGGGAGACCAGCCTATGGCTACACCTTC.

The chain joins TRBV2 to TRBJ1-5; D is undetermined. Germline-derived CDR1 and CDR2 are SNHLY and FYNNEI. Trimming took 2 bases from V and 6 from J, leaving 17 bases between them. This CDR3 is 16 amino acids long. The CDR3 DNA reads TGTGCCAGCAGTGAATCGGGAGAAGGGATCGGTCAGCCCCAGCATTTT. It yields the protein CASSESGEGIGQPQHF.

V usage is TRBV6-6 and J usage is TRBJ2-3; D not resolved. The germline CDR1 and CDR2 sequences are MNHNY and SVGAGI (reference sequence). V dropped 2 bases and J dropped 7 bases, with 13 bases sitting between them. CDR3 length: 14 residues. CDR3 coding DNA: TGTGCCAGCAGTTACCTCGCGGAGTCTAATACGCAGTATTTT. Translated: CASSYLAESNTQYF.

This clone was recorded once. This rearrangement joins TRBV4-1 to TRBJ1-5; a weak D match, TRBD1 (6 bases). CDR1 is MGHRA, CDR2 YSYEKL, per germline. Trimming removed 0 bases at V and 6 bases at J, with 12 bases between. The CDR3 loop spans 15 amino acids. CDR3 DNA sequence: TGCGCCAGCAGCCAAGAATGGGGGGGGCGTCAGCCCCAGCATTTT. This gives the protein CASSQEWGGRQPQHF.

The DNA for the CDR3 is TGTGCCAGCAGCCGAGGGACTAGCGGGGGAGAAGAGACCCAGTACTTC. As protein: CASSRGTSGGEETQYF. The chain joins TRBV7-8 to TRBJ2-5; TRBD2 agrees at 14 bases. The CDR3 has 16 amino acids. Germline V lookup: CDR1 SGHVS, CDR2 FQNEAQ. Trimming cost V 5 bases and J 3 bases; bases outside gene matches: 5.

This clone was seen only once. J is TRBJ2-2 and V is TRBV10-3; TRBD2 aligns across 16 bases. The junction had 8 bases not matched to a gene; V was cut back by 0 bases and J by 1 base. The CDR3 loop spans 21 amino acids. The germline V gene encodes CDR1 ENHRY and CDR2 SYGVKD. This CDR3 is CAISESYPGLAGGKNTGELFF. CDR3 bases: TGTGCCATCAGTGAGTCTTACCCGGGACTAGCGGGAGGGAAGAACACCGGGGAGCTGTTTTTT.

The chain carries TRBV19 and TRBJ2-1; TRBD2 matches at 7 bases. The CDR3 is 15 residues long. Trimming removed 7 bases from V and 4 bases from J; junction bases left unmatched: 10. Germline V gene data show CDR1 as LNHDA and CDR2 as SQIVND (reference sequence). The CDR3 nucleotides are TGTGCCAGTACCCCCCATGAGCGGGATTACAATGAGCAGTTCTTC. It codes for CASTPHERDYNEQFF.

The J gene is TRBJ2-7, the V gene TRBV5-1; a possible D gene is TRBD2 (5 bases). CDR1 SGHRS and CDR2 YFSETQ come from the germline V gene. The CDR3 spans 14 residues. V lost 4 bases to trimming and J lost 0 bases, with 11 bases between them. In DNA form, the CDR3 reads TGCGCCAGCAGCAGCGGTATAAGCTCCTACGAGCAGTACTTC. It yields the protein CASSSGISSYEQYF. Variable domain in full (rest from reference TRBV5-1 and TRBJ2-7): KAGVTQTPRYLIKTRGQQVTLSCSPISGHRSVSWYQQTPGQGLQFLFEYFSETQRNKGNFPGRFSGRQFSNSRSEMNVSTLELGDSALYLCASSSGISSYEQYFGPGTRLTVT.

V and J are TRBV5-1 and TRBJ2-1; 9 nucleotides align to TRBD2. V was clipped by 5 bases and J by 1 base; unmatched bases: 10. Per germline, CDR1 SGHRS and CDR2 YFSETQ. The CDR3 contains 17 residues. CDR3: CASSPNIAGASYNEQFF. The CDR3, as DNA: TGCGCCAGCAGTCCGAACATAGCGGGAGCTTCCTACAATGAGCAGTTCTTC. Drawing the rest from reference TRBV5-1 and TRBJ2-1, the complete variable domain is KAGVTQTPRYLIKTRGQQVTLSCSPISGHRSVSWYQQTPGQGLQFLFEYFSETQRNKGNFPGRFSGRQFSNSRSEMNVSTLELGDSALYLCASSPNIAGASYNEQFFGPGTRLTVL.